This T cell receptor (beta chain) was captured by sequencing in a study of T cells in Graves' hyperthyroidism and ophthalmopathy. V was shortened by 5 bases and J by 0 bases, with 11 bases between the two germline ends. The CDR3 consists of 14 residues. Germline CDR1 reads PRHDT; CDR2 reads FYEKMQ (reference sequence). Each diagnosis drew on symptoms, thyroxine, TRAb, thyroid ultrasound and orbital computed tomography findings. Amplification targeted TCR beta CDR3 regions from RNA transcripts. The HTBI primer set drove a first-round RT-PCR of the TCR CDR3. TCRdb reprocessed the multiplex PCR reads with MiXCR, giving one entry per CDR3 protein. The profile shows around 690,000 distinct CDR3 sequences, about a fifth of them singletons.

This chain links TRBV13 with TRBJ2-7; D ambiguous. This TCR was sampled from a young man with Graves' ophthalmopathy. The specimen sequenced was blood. The CDR3 coding sequence is TGTGCCAGCAGCGCGGAGCAGAACTCCTACGAGCAGTACTTC. This gives the protein CASSAEQNSYEQYF.